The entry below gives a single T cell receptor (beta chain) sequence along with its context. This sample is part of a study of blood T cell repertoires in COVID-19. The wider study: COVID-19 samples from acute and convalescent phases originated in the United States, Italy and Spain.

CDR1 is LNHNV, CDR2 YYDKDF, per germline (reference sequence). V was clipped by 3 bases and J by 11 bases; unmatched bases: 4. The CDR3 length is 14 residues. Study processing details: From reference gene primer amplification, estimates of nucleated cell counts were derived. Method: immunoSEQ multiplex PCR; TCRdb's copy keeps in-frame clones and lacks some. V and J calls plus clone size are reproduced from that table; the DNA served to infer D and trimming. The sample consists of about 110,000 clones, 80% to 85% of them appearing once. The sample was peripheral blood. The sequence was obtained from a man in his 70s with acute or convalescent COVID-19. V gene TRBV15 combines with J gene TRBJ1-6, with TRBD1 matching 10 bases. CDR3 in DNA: TGTGCCACCAGCAGGGACAGGGGGGTCACACCCCTCCACTTT. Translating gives CATSRDRGVTPLHF.